A selection of T cell receptor beta chains follows, all from one sample in a study of blood T cell repertoires in COVID-19. The data were produced by immunoSEQ multiplex PCR, yet TCRdb's version contains in-frame clones alone and is incomplete. The data show some 140,000 clones, roughly 84% seen once. The specimen was peripheral blood. Source of these receptors: a man between 60 and 75 years old with acute or convalescent COVID-19. Each CDR3 is given with its conserved first and last residue. D genes are given only for firm matches. Expanded clones get a size class; other rows say once, few or many, or leave the size out.

j_gene: TRBJ1-4
v_gene: TRBV5-8
d_gene: .
abundance: few
CDR3nt: TGTGCCAGCAGCCGAGCGGGTCAAGGGGAAAAACTGTTTTTT
CDR3aa: CASSRAGQGEKLFF

j_gene: TRBJ1-5
v_gene: TRBV11-2
d_gene: .
abundance: .
CDR3nt: TGTGCCAGCAGCTTAGATGGGGGAGGGCTTTATCAGCCCCAGCATTTT
CDR3aa: CASSLDGGGLYQPQHF

j_gene: TRBJ2-7
v_gene: TRBV10-2
d_gene: TRBD1
abundance: .
CDR3nt: TGCGCCAGCAGTGGTCGGACAGGGGCTATCGACGAGCAGTACTTC
CDR3aa: CASSGRTGAIDEQYF

j_gene: TRBJ2-1
v_gene: TRBV5-8
d_gene: TRBD1
abundance: .
CDR3nt: TGTGCCAGCAGCCCGGGGACAGTTGGGGTCTACAATGAGCAGTTCTTC
CDR3aa: CASSPGTVGVYNEQFF

j_gene: TRBJ1-4
v_gene: TRBV5-1
d_gene: .
abundance: .
CDR3nt: TGCGCCAGCAGCTTGGGGCCCGTTGGTGAAAAACTGTTTTTT
CDR3aa: CASSLGPVGEKLFF

j_gene: TRBJ2-2
v_gene: TRBV6-1
d_gene: TRBD1
abundance: .
CDR3nt: TGTGCCAGCAGTGAAGCGCCAATGACAGGGGGGAGCACCGGGGAGCTGTTTTTT
CDR3aa: CASSEAPMTGGSTGELFF

j_gene: TRBJ2-2
v_gene: TRBV5-4
d_gene: TRBD1
abundance: .
CDR3nt: TGTGCCAGCAGCTTGGCACCAGGGGGCTCCGGGGAGCTGTTTTTT
CDR3aa: CASSLAPGGSGELFF

j_gene: TRBJ1-2
v_gene: TRBV24-1
d_gene: .
abundance: .
CDR3nt: TGTGCCACCAGTGATACCAGGGGTGACTATGGCTACACCTTC
CDR3aa: CATSDTRGDYGYTF

j_gene: TRBJ1-2
v_gene: TRBV10-3
d_gene: .
abundance: .
CDR3nt: TGTGCCATCAGTGAGCGAGGGCTGTATGGCTACACCTTC
CDR3aa: CAISERGLYGYTF

j_gene: TRBJ1-2
v_gene: TRBV2
d_gene: .
abundance: .
CDR3nt: TGTGCCAGCGCAGACGGAAGGGCGGGTGGCTACACCTTC
CDR3aa: CASADGRAGGYTF

j_gene: TRBJ1-2
v_gene: TRBV6-5
d_gene: TRBD1
abundance: .
CDR3nt: TGTGCCAGCAGTTACTTGGGACAGGACATCTATGGCTACACCTTC
CDR3aa: CASSYLGQDIYGYTF

j_gene: TRBJ1-1
v_gene: TRBV6-5
d_gene: .
abundance: .
CDR3nt: TGTGCCAGCGGCAGGCCGAACACTGAAGCTTTCTTT
CDR3aa: CASGRPNTEAFF

j_gene: TRBJ2-5
v_gene: TRBV5-1
d_gene: TRBD2
abundance: .
CDR3nt: TGCGCCAGCAGCCAAGCGGGAGGACAAGAGACCCAGTACTTC
CDR3aa: CASSQAGGQETQYF

j_gene: TRBJ2-3
v_gene: TRBV2
d_gene: .
abundance: .
CDR3nt: TGTGCCAGCAGTGATATGGGGAGAATTAGCACAGATACGCAGTATTTT
CDR3aa: CASSDMGRISTDTQYF

j_gene: TRBJ2-7
v_gene: TRBV6-5
d_gene: TRBD1
abundance: .
CDR3nt: TGTGCCAGCAGTTACTTAAGGGACAGGGAAGACGAGCAGTACTTC
CDR3aa: CASSYLRDREDEQYF

j_gene: TRBJ2-3
v_gene: TRBV2
d_gene: TRBD1
abundance: .
CDR3nt: TGTGCCAGCAACGTACAGGGGCACCCTAGCACAGATACGCAGTATTTT
CDR3aa: CASNVQGHPSTDTQYF

j_gene: TRBJ1-5
v_gene: TRBV5-1
d_gene: .
abundance: .
CDR3nt: TGCGCCAGCAGCCAGGGACAAAATCAGCCCCAGCATTTT
CDR3aa: CASSQGQNQPQHF

j_gene: TRBJ2-7
v_gene: TRBV7-9
d_gene: .
abundance: once
CDR3nt: TGTGCCAGCAGCCACGCGACCTACGAGCAGTACTTC
CDR3aa: CASSHATYEQYF

j_gene: TRBJ2-7
v_gene: TRBV6-5
d_gene: TRBD2
abundance: .
CDR3nt: TGTGCCAGCAGGGAGACTAGCGGGGCTTTCTACGAGCAGTACTTC
CDR3aa: CASRETSGAFYEQYF

j_gene: TRBJ1-1
v_gene: TRBV3-1/TRBV3-2
d_gene: TRBD1
abundance: .
CDR3nt: TGTGCCAGCAGCCAAGAGGGGACAGCGGCAGACTTC
CDR3aa: CASSQEGTAADF

j_gene: TRBJ1-4
v_gene: TRBV5-1
d_gene: TRBD1
abundance: .
CDR3nt: TGCGCCAGCAGCTTGGCGGGACAGGGAAACGAAAAACTGTTTTTT
CDR3aa: CASSLAGQGNEKLFF

j_gene: TRBJ2-2
v_gene: TRBV5-1
d_gene: TRBD1
abundance: .
CDR3nt: TGCGCCAGCAGCTTGGGGGACAGGGGAAACACCGGGGAGCTGTTTTTT
CDR3aa: CASSLGDRGNTGELFF

j_gene: TRBJ1-2
v_gene: TRBV4-1
d_gene: TRBD1
abundance: few
CDR3nt: TGCGCCAGCAGCGAAGGACAGGTTGCGGGCTATGGCTACACCTTC
CDR3aa: CASSEGQVAGYGYTF

j_gene: TRBJ2-3
v_gene: TRBV13
d_gene: TRBD2
abundance: few
CDR3nt: TGTGCCAGCAGCTTCGCGGGAGCGGGCACAGATACGCAGTATTTT
CDR3aa: CASSFAGAGTDTQYF

j_gene: TRBJ2-7
v_gene: TRBV12-5
d_gene: .
abundance: .
CDR3nt: TGTGCTAGTGGTCTGTTTTGGCAGGGTAACCCCTCCTACGAGCAGTACTTC
CDR3aa: CASGLFWQGNPSYEQYF

j_gene: TRBJ2-5
v_gene: TRBV3-1/TRBV3-2
d_gene: TRBD2
abundance: .
CDR3nt: TGTGCCAGCAGCCAAGTTAGCGGGGGGGCCGGTGAGACCCAGTACTTC
CDR3aa: CASSQVSGGAGETQYF

j_gene: TRBJ1-1
v_gene: TRBV5-1
d_gene: .
abundance: .
CDR3nt: TGCGCCAGCAGCTCGATACAGTGGAACACTGAAGCTTTCTTT
CDR3aa: CASSSIQWNTEAFF

j_gene: TRBJ2-7
v_gene: TRBV9
d_gene: TRBD2
abundance: .
CDR3nt: TGTGCCAGCAGCGTACTAGCGGGCCTTATCTCCTACGAGCAGTACTTC
CDR3aa: CASSVLAGLISYEQYF

j_gene: TRBJ2-1
v_gene: TRBV24-1
d_gene: .
abundance: .
CDR3nt: TGTGCCACCAGTGATTTGCCTCGAGGGAATGAGCAGTTCTTC
CDR3aa: CATSDLPRGNEQFF

j_gene: TRBJ1-1
v_gene: TRBV6-5
d_gene: TRBD1
abundance: .
CDR3nt: TGTGCCAGCGGGGGACAGTTGAACACTGAAGCTTTCTTT
CDR3aa: CASGGQLNTEAFF

j_gene: TRBJ1-1
v_gene: TRBV29-1
d_gene: TRBD1
abundance: .
CDR3nt: TGCAGCGGACAGGGATCTGCAGGCACTGAAGCTTTCTTT
CDR3aa: CSGQGSAGTEAFF

j_gene: TRBJ2-3
v_gene: TRBV7-3
d_gene: TRBD2
abundance: many
CDR3nt: TGTGCCAGCAGCTTAGCGGGAGGGAGCACAGATACGCAGTATTTT
CDR3aa: CASSLAGGSTDTQYF

j_gene: TRBJ1-5
v_gene: TRBV28
d_gene: .
abundance: .
CDR3nt: TGTGCCAGCAGTTTAAGAGGGGGTAGCAATCAGCCCCAGCATTTT
CDR3aa: CASSLRGGSNQPQHF

j_gene: TRBJ1-1
v_gene: TRBV5-1
d_gene: .
abundance: .
CDR3nt: TGCGCCAGCAGCTTGGTTGCCAGAACCAACACTGAAGCTTTCTTT
CDR3aa: CASSLVARTNTEAFF

j_gene: TRBJ2-1
v_gene: TRBV5-5
d_gene: TRBD2
abundance: .
CDR3nt: TGTGCCAGCAGCATACTAGCGGGAGGGCTCAATGAGCAGTTCTTC
CDR3aa: CASSILAGGLNEQFF

j_gene: TRBJ2-1
v_gene: TRBV5-6
d_gene: TRBD2
abundance: .
CDR3nt: TGTGCCAGCAGTCGCGCAACTAGCGGGATAAAGGGTGAGCAGTTCTTC
CDR3aa: CASSRATSGIKGEQFF

j_gene: TRBJ1-5
v_gene: TRBV5-1
d_gene: TRBD1
abundance: .
CDR3nt: TGCGCCAGCAGCGCCGGGACAGGGGGTAATCAGCCCCAGCATTTT
CDR3aa: CASSAGTGGNQPQHF

j_gene: TRBJ1-2
v_gene: TRBV12-5
d_gene: .
abundance: few
CDR3nt: TGTGCTAGTGGTTTGGTACTGAGGCAGGGAAAGGAGTATGGCTACACCTTC
CDR3aa: CASGLVLRQGKEYGYTF

j_gene: TRBJ2-7
v_gene: TRBV20-1
d_gene: TRBD2
abundance: .
CDR3nt: TGCAGTGCTAGTCTAGCGGGGGGACGGCGGTACTTC
CDR3aa: CSASLAGGRRYF

j_gene: TRBJ2-2
v_gene: TRBV4-1
d_gene: .
abundance: .
CDR3nt: TGCGCCAGCAGCCAGGGACACGGCACCGGGGAGCTGTTTTTT
CDR3aa: CASSQGHGTGELFF

j_gene: TRBJ2-7
v_gene: TRBV6-1
d_gene: .
abundance: .
CDR3nt: TGTGCCAGCAGTGAAGCGGGGACATACACCTACGAGCAGTACTTC
CDR3aa: CASSEAGTYTYEQYF

j_gene: TRBJ2-7
v_gene: TRBV9
d_gene: TRBD2
abundance: .
CDR3nt: TGTGCCAGCAGCGTGAGACTAGCGGGACTCTACGAGCAGTACTTC
CDR3aa: CASSVRLAGLYEQYF

j_gene: TRBJ2-1
v_gene: TRBV10-1
d_gene: TRBD2
abundance: .
CDR3nt: TGCGCCAGCAGCGCTCATCGGGGGGCCTACAATGAGCAGTTCTTC
CDR3aa: CASSAHRGAYNEQFF

j_gene: TRBJ2-1
v_gene: TRBV11-3
d_gene: TRBD2
abundance: .
CDR3nt: TGTGCCAGCAGCCGACTAGCGGGAGGTGACAATGAGCAGTTCTTC
CDR3aa: CASSRLAGGDNEQFF

j_gene: TRBJ1-5
v_gene: TRBV27
d_gene: TRBD1
abundance: once
CDR3nt: TGTGCCAGCAGTTCCATAGGACAGGGGTGGAATCAGCCCCAGCATTTT
CDR3aa: CASSSIGQGWNQPQHF

j_gene: TRBJ1-1
v_gene: TRBV6-5
d_gene: .
abundance: .
CDR3nt: TGTGCCAGCAGCCGGGGGATCTATGGCACTGAAGCTTTCTTT
CDR3aa: CASSRGIYGTEAFF